The T cell receptor (beta chain) described here comes from a study of cytomegalovirus exposure and HLA in healthy donors. General observations from the study: A list of roughly 180 TCR beta chains associated with cytomegalovirus was given. In vitro work confirmed that three CMV-associated chains recognize CMV antigens. It was found in a later analysis that first-cohort TCR clusters tended to co-occur in the 90 to 150 validation repertoires.

Profiling relied on immunoSEQ multiplex PCR, and the TCRdb table lists in-frame clones only, not all of them. This sample yields some 130,000 clones, of which 82% are seen a single time; less than 35% belongs to the top ten. CDR1 MNHEY and CDR2 SMNVEV come from the germline V gene (reference sequence). This CDR3 is built from 14 residues. V was pared by 7 bases and J by 6 bases, with 7 bases of the junction left unmatched. As to this clone: The antigen is unknown.

This TCR was recovered from a man in his thirties or forties in good health and CMV-seropositive. The rearrangement uses TRBV27 and TRBJ2-2; 8 bases are shared with TRBD1. Material for sequencing was PBMCs. The CDR3 spells CASTTGARAGELFF. For the CDR3, the DNA is TGTGCCAGCACGACAGGGGCTCGGGCCGGGGAGCTGTTTTTT.